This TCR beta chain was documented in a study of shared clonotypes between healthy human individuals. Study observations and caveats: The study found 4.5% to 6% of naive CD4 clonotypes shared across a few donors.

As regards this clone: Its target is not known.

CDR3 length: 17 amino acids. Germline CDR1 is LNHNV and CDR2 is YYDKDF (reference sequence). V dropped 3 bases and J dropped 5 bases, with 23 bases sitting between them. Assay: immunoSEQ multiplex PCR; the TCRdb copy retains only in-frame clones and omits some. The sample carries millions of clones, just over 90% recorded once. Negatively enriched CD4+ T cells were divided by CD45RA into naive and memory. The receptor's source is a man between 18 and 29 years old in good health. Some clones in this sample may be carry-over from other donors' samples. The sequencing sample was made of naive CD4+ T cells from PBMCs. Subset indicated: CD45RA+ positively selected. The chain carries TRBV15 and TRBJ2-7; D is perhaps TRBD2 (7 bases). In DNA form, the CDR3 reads TGTGCCACCAGCAGGGACATCGGGGGGACAACAAACGACGAGCAGTACTTC. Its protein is CATSRDIGGTTNDEQYF. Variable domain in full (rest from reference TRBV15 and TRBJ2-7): DAMVIQNPRYQVTQFGKPVTLSCSQTLNHNVMYWYQQKSSQAPKLLFHYYDKDFNNEADTPDNFQSRRPNTSFCFLDIRSPGLGDTAMYLCATSRDIGGTTNDEQYFGPGTRLTVT.